The rows below give T cell receptor beta chains drawn from one sample of a study of OX40 agonist ivuxolimab in advanced cancers. Assay used: immunoSEQ multiplex PCR; TCRdb lists only in-frame clones, some missing. The sample shows roughly 92,000 clones, under 95% of them seen only once. This material consisted of CD4+ or CD8+ T cells sorted from blood, taken in a trial of the OX40 agonist ivuxolimab. Source of these receptors: an adult with an advanced solid tumor such as melanoma, head and neck, liver or kidney cancer. The CDR3 runs from the conserved cysteine through the conserved F or W. Each record gives: CDR3 protein, clone size, J gene, V gene. A clone size is listed for some rows: how often the clone was seen (once, few, many), or a class if it is expanded.

CDR3 protein: CASSPRQRTGNTIYF
clone size: NA
J gene: TRBJ1-3
V gene: TRBV7-9

CDR3 protein: CASSTRQGIYNEQFF
clone size: NA
J gene: TRBJ2-1
V gene: TRBV19

CDR3 protein: CASSEFAGITDTQYF
clone size: NA
J gene: TRBJ2-3
V gene: TRBV2

CDR3 protein: CASSSGLAIANTGELFF
clone size: few
J gene: TRBJ2-2
V gene: TRBV19

CDR3 protein: CASRQGGNYGYTF
clone size: NA
J gene: TRBJ1-2
V gene: TRBV19

CDR3 protein: CASSSSAAVGELFF
clone size: NA
J gene: TRBJ2-2
V gene: TRBV7-6

CDR3 protein: CASSYKRDLETQYF
clone size: NA
J gene: TRBJ2-5
V gene: TRBV11-2

CDR3 protein: CASSLSGQFTEAFF
clone size: NA
J gene: TRBJ1-1
V gene: TRBV7-3

CDR3 protein: CATVGEPPSYEQYF
clone size: NA
J gene: TRBJ2-7
V gene: TRBV19

CDR3 protein: CASRLTGAGRNTGELFF
clone size: NA
J gene: TRBJ2-2
V gene: TRBV7-2

CDR3 protein: CASSLEPTKGNQPQHF
clone size: NA
J gene: TRBJ1-5
V gene: TRBV5-4

CDR3 protein: CASSTRHRGGDEKLFF
clone size: NA
J gene: TRBJ1-4
V gene: TRBV19

CDR3 protein: CASSTTLRADTQYF
clone size: NA
J gene: TRBJ2-3
V gene: TRBV6-5

CDR3 protein: CASRTDRGLGNTIYF
clone size: NA
J gene: TRBJ1-3
V gene: TRBV6-5

CDR3 protein: CASSYSINKAETQYF
clone size: once
J gene: TRBJ2-5
V gene: TRBV6-5

CDR3 protein: CASSPPGQIYEQYF
clone size: NA
J gene: TRBJ2-7
V gene: TRBV18

CDR3 protein: CASNRGGTEAFF
clone size: NA
J gene: TRBJ1-1
V gene: TRBV7-9

CDR3 protein: CASSPGTDTYNEQFF
clone size: NA
J gene: TRBJ2-1
V gene: TRBV4-3

CDR3 protein: CASRSTSGTYEQYF
clone size: NA
J gene: TRBJ2-7
V gene: TRBV2

CDR3 protein: CASSQEGYRGLSVTDTQYF
clone size: NA
J gene: TRBJ2-3
V gene: TRBV4-2

CDR3 protein: CASAYGYEQYF
clone size: NA
J gene: TRBJ2-7
V gene: TRBV6-5

CDR3 protein: CSAETGGETQYF
clone size: NA
J gene: TRBJ2-5
V gene: TRBV29-1

CDR3 protein: CASSSQRMLEAFF
clone size: NA
J gene: TRBJ1-1
V gene: TRBV7-8

CDR3 protein: CASSLGRRDEQFF
clone size: NA
J gene: TRBJ2-1
V gene: TRBV5-6

CDR3 protein: CASSGSGRAYEQYF
clone size: NA
J gene: TRBJ2-7
V gene: TRBV25-1

CDR3 protein: CASSISGTGAKSGELFF
clone size: NA
J gene: TRBJ2-2
V gene: TRBV19

CDR3 protein: CATSRAVNTEAFF
clone size: NA
J gene: TRBJ1-1
V gene: TRBV15

CDR3 protein: CASMGLAALPGGELFF
clone size: NA
J gene: TRBJ2-2
V gene: TRBV19

CDR3 protein: CASSPQGLEGQPQHF
clone size: few
J gene: TRBJ1-5
V gene: TRBV18

CDR3 protein: CASSPLSTSGTDTQYF
clone size: NA
J gene: TRBJ2-3
V gene: TRBV5-6

CDR3 protein: CASTTTGGVGEQYF
clone size: once
J gene: TRBJ2-7
V gene: TRBV7-2

CDR3 protein: CASSLWGTGAYEQYF
clone size: NA
J gene: TRBJ2-7
V gene: TRBV5-1

CDR3 protein: CASSPQLPGFYEQYF
clone size: NA
J gene: TRBJ2-7
V gene: TRBV5-4

CDR3 protein: CASSSLRRTYEQYF
clone size: NA
J gene: TRBJ2-7
V gene: TRBV11-2

CDR3 protein: CASSLGAGDTETQYF
clone size: NA
J gene: TRBJ2-5
V gene: TRBV7-2

CDR3 protein: CASNRGFSGGELFF
clone size: NA
J gene: TRBJ2-2
V gene: TRBV6-6

CDR3 protein: CASSPDGTDTQYF
clone size: NA
J gene: TRBJ2-3
V gene: TRBV19

CDR3 protein: CASSVEGREQFF
clone size: NA
J gene: TRBJ2-1
V gene: TRBV2

CDR3 protein: CASGLSQVNQPQHF
clone size: NA
J gene: TRBJ1-5
V gene: TRBV12-5

CDR3 protein: CASRFQGNTEAFF
clone size: NA
J gene: TRBJ1-1
V gene: TRBV7-8

CDR3 protein: CASSPQTGGGETQYF
clone size: NA
J gene: TRBJ2-5
V gene: TRBV6-5

CDR3 protein: CASSFEVAYGYTF
clone size: NA
J gene: TRBJ1-2
V gene: TRBV6-5

CDR3 protein: CASSPTGNNQPQHF
clone size: NA
J gene: TRBJ1-5
V gene: TRBV7-3